Reported below is one T cell receptor (beta chain). Between the trimmed V and J ends, which lost 2 bases and 0 bases, there was a span of 8 bases. Germline-derived CDR1 and CDR2 are SNHLY and FYNNEI. This CDR3 has 15 residues. Only in-frame clones appear in the TCRdb table, and some are missing; sequencing was by immunoSEQ multiplex PCR. This sample yields 240,000 or so clones, of which 75% to 90% are seen a single time; 8.8% belongs to the top ten. The cohort comprised adults aged about 18 to 90 years residing in 20 to 25 US areas. Participants' own reports of clinical history determined their cohort assignment. Two negative PCRs, clearance, or symptom resolution were required of recovered Cohort 3 donors. These data originate in a study of blood T cell repertoires in COVID-19. Study overall: In each case, the material was cDNA or gDNA derived from T cells, B-cell-depleted T cells, or PBMCs.

V gene TRBV2 combines with J gene TRBJ1-5, with TRBD1 as a possible D gene (5 bases). The sequence was obtained from a man aged 35 to 55 who had recovered from COVID-19. Sequenced sample: PBMCs or T cells enriched from blood (not recorded which). The CDR3 bases are TGTGCCAGCAGTGAACAGGGAATTAGCAATCAGCCCCAGCATTTT. This translates into CASSEQGISNQPQHF.